One TCR beta chain is described in this entry. Its specific antigen is unknown. No base quality values were provided; no much bigger clone lies one nucleotide off. Only healthy Caucasian donors were included. The twin cohort consisted of three pairs of female monozygotic twins, all aged 18 to 29 years. CD4+ and CD8+ T cell populations were isolated with positive isolation kits from Invitrogen. This specimen comes from a study of identical twins (dated by TCRdb to between 2015 and 2016). Describing the broader study: TCR alpha and beta repertoires from monozygotic twins, unrelated adults of various ages and cord blood were deep-sequenced to test whether fetal clonotypes persist. To rule out contamination, replicate twin experiments were performed at different times with different library preparation protocols.

The library relied on 5' RACE. The run used an Illumina HiSeq 2000. Template switching introduced a universal primer binding site; the final cDNA contained a unique molecular identifier, enabling accurate counting of TCR cDNA molecules. Specific primers in the conserved constant-segment region were used to synthesize first-strand cDNA for TCR alpha and beta chains. To control for contamination, each cDNA library was double barcoded with a SMART-Mk sample barcode plus Illumina barcodes. Two successive PCR steps introduced TruSeq adapter sequences along with Illumina sample barcodes. The TCR alpha and beta cDNA libraries were sequenced on the Illumina HiSeq platform using custom primers. In the source study's methods: Raw reads were processed with MiGEC to extract unique molecular identifiers, and MiXCR was used to determine CDR3 positions. For each individual, recombination models were inferred using an EM algorithm with the repgenHMM and IGoR tools. Shared clonotypes were analyzed with the tcR package in R, and sharing was normalized by the product of cloneset sizes. Out-of-frame nonproductive sequences were analyzed to study raw recombination free of thymic and clonal selection effects. The public reads were reprocessed in TCRdb via fastp at Q25 and MiXCR, keeping in-frame beta chains. When rows share a CDR3 protein, they turn into one entry using the most common DNA and genes. The V and J calls follow TCRdb's processing rather than the paper's. The sample table shows approximately 500,000 distinct CDR3 sequences, and 20% to 25% are seen once. Over 2.5% of the sample belongs to the ten largest clones.

V drops 5 bases and J drops 12 bases, leaving 14 bases in between. The CDR3 spans 11 residues, from the cysteine through the phenylalanine. This entry keeps only the CDR3 DNA: 33 bases, framed from base 1. CDR1 and CDR2, per the germline V gene (reference sequence), are SEHNR and FQNEAQ. The research as a whole found: Because the same donors could not be followed over many years, the conclusions relied on cross-sectional statistical analysis. The excess sharing between twins in beta out-of-frame sequences was weaker because fewer shared sequences reduced the signal-to-noise ratio. In monozygotic twins, recombination models systematically underestimated out-of-frame TCR alpha sharing, but the models matched the sharing seen between unrelated individuals. Invariant T cells such as MAIT and iNKT could partly confound zero-insertion analyses, though diverse VJ usage argued against this for most clonotypes. Compared with coincidental sharing between unrelated individuals, out-of-frame TCR alpha sequences shared between twins showed an excess of sequences with low generation probability. Fewer insertions were carried by abundant cord blood beta clonotypes; a weaker similar trend was observed in young adult naive repertoires, while no such trend was observed in memory repertoires.

This sample was shared with a second study, whose subject was T cells expressing NK-cell markers. The second paper states: Three sorted T-cell subsets (CD3+CD56+NKG2C+, CD3+CD56+NKG2C- and CD3+CD56-NKG2C+) from 7 to 9 donors had their TCR beta-chain repertoires profiled. Among the eight sequenced donors, seven were HCMV-seropositive and one was HCMV-seronegative. In several experiments an anti-gammadeltaTCR antibody was added to restrict sorting to alphabetaTCR-expressing T cells. For six donors, the dominant CD3+CD56+NKG2C+ clonotypes were among the top 10 CD8+ clonotypes and accounted for 1.0-7.0% of CD8+ T cells. Those dominant clonotypes were again the most abundant among CD3+CD56-NKG2C+ cells in several donors, at about 28.3-60.1%. Whether the expanded NKG2C-expressing T cell clones were specific for HCMV antigens was left unclear. The study sequenced eight donors, all healthy volunteers chosen at random: three men and five women. HCMV-specific IgG was detected in serum with a commercial ELISA kit to determine HCMV serostatus. MIGEC handled demultiplexing of the reads and grouping by UMI, while MiTCR was used to assemble and quantify clonotypes. To remove erroneous sequences, TCR cDNA sequences were retained only when supported by two or more reads. Downstream repertoire analysis used the tcR package, and clonotypes were matched across fractions by CDR3 nucleotide sequence plus V segment. Antigen specificity was annotated against VDJdb with VDJmatch, allowing one amino acid substitution in CDR3.

The rearranged segments are TRBV7-9 and TRBJ2-7, and TRBD2 may be the D gene, going by 5 matching bases. The sample taken for sequencing was CD4+ T cells sorted from blood. This sequence originates from a woman aged 18-29 years in good health. The nucleotide sequence is given as TGTGCCAGCAGCATCACTAGTTTACTGTACTTC. Translated, this is CASSITSLLYF.